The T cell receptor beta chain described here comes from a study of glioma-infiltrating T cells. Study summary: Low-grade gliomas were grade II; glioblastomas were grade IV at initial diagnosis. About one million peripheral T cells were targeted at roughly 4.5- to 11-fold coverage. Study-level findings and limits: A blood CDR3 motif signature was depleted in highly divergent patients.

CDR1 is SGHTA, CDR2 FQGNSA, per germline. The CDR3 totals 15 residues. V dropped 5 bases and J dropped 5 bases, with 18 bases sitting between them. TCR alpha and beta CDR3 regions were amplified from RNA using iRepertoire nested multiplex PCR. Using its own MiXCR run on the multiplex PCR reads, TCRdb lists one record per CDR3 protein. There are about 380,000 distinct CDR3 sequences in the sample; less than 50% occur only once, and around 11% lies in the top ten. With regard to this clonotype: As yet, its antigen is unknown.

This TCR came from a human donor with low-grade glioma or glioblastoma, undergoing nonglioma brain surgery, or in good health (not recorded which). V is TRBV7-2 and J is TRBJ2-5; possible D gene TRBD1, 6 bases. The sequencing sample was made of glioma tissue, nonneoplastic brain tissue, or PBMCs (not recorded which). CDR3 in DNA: TGTGCCAGCAGCCCCCGCGGAAGAAGGGGGGAGACCCAGTACTTC. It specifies CASSPRGRRGETQYF.